This T cell receptor beta chain was found in a study of breast tumors, draining lymph nodes, adjacent tissues. Study results and limitations: Data only fit, rather than demonstrated, lymph node origin of most tumor T cells.

Ten or more counts support this clonotype. No antigen is known for it. Trimming left V 5 bases short and J 3 bases short, with 8 bases between. The length of the CDR3 is 13 residues. In germline, CDR1 is LGHNT, CDR2 FRNRAP. TCRdb fed the multiplex PCR reads into MiXCR, producing one record per CDR3 protein. The sample lists 270,000 or so distinct CDR3 sequences; 30% were seen once. The lymph nodes were axillary draining lymph nodes from breast cancer patients. The sequence was obtained from a female donor with breast cancer. Some clones in this sample may be carry-over from other donors' samples. The genes are TRBV12-5 and TRBJ1-3; D gene ambiguous. The sequenced sample was axillary lymph node tissue. The CDR3 loop reads CASGQPLGNTIYF. The CDR3 DNA sequence: TGTGCTAGTGGTCAACCACTTGGAAACACCATATATTTT.